Listed here is a single TCR beta chain. The PCR was carried out with 60 Vbeta primers and 13 Jbeta primers. Sequencing used immunoSEQ multiplex PCR; TCRdb keeps in-frame clones, though not all of them. The sample holds 120,000 to 150,000 clones; 60% to 85% are singletons and the top ten take 3%. The sample belongs to a study of cytomegalovirus exposure and HLA in healthy donors. Losses at the gene ends were 8 bases for V and 0 bases for J; bases not matched to a gene: 7. CDR3 length: 16 residues. The germline V gene encodes CDR1 SGHAT and CDR2 FQDESV (reference sequence). Sequenced input: PBMCs. The clonotype was recovered from a man aged 40-49 years in good health and CMV-seropositive. The chain joins TRBV11-1 to TRBJ2-2, with TRBD2 matching 9 bases. CDR3 sequence: CASGGGRASNTGELFF. CDR3 nucleotide sequence: TGTGCCAGCGGCGGCGGGAGGGCTTCGAACACCGGGGAGCTGTTTTTT. Full variable domain (remainder filled in from reference TRBV11-1 and TRBJ2-2): EAEVAQSPRYKITEKSQAVAFWCDPISGHATLYWYRQILGQGPELLVQFQDESVVDDSQLPKDRFSAERLKGVDSTLKIQPAELGDSAMYLCASGGGRASNTGELFFGEGSRLTVL.